Listed below are T cell receptor beta chains from one sample, sequenced in a study of blood T cell repertoires in COVID-19. TCRdb's copy holds only in-frame clones and misses some; the assay was immunoSEQ multiplex PCR. Altogether 65,000 to 75,000 clones are present, approximately 78% being singletons, with the ten largest covering 15% to 17%. The sequenced material came from peripheral blood. The source is a human donor in a cohort sampled during active COVID-19. CDR3s include the opening cysteine and the closing phenylalanine or tryptophan. Each record gives: V gene, J gene, clone size, D gene, CDR3 DNA, CDR3 protein. A D gene is named only where the DNA matches it firmly. A clone size is listed for some rows: how often the clone was seen (once, few, many), or a class if it is expanded.

V gene: TRBV10-3; J gene: TRBJ2-7; clone size: .; D gene: TRBD2; CDR3 DNA: TGTGCCATCAGGGACACCAGCGGGACTACTACCTACGAGCAGTACTTC; CDR3 protein: CAIRDTSGTTTYEQYF
V gene: TRBV3-1/TRBV3-2; J gene: TRBJ1-2; clone size: .; D gene: .; CDR3 DNA: TGTGCCAGCAGCCAAGCAGGGGCTGAAGGCTACACCTTC; CDR3 protein: CASSQAGAEGYTF
V gene: TRBV12-3/TRBV12-4; J gene: TRBJ1-2; clone size: .; D gene: .; CDR3 DNA: TGTGCCAGCAGTTTAGCCCGAGGTCGGGGCTACACCTTC; CDR3 protein: CASSLARGRGYTF
V gene: TRBV5-5; J gene: TRBJ2-5; clone size: .; D gene: .; CDR3 DNA: TGTGCCAGCAGTAGGGGTAGCGGTTACCAAGAGACCCAGTACTTC; CDR3 protein: CASSRGSGYQETQYF
V gene: TRBV30; J gene: TRBJ1-5; clone size: .; D gene: .; CDR3 DNA: TGTGCTTTCGAAGGGGCCCGCAATCAGCCCCAGCATTTT; CDR3 protein: CAFEGARNQPQHF
V gene: TRBV11-2; J gene: TRBJ2-5; clone size: .; D gene: TRBD1; CDR3 DNA: TGTGCCAGCAGCCGAGACAGGGGTGTAGGGCAAGAGACCCAGTACTTC; CDR3 protein: CASSRDRGVGQETQYF
V gene: TRBV5-1; J gene: TRBJ2-7; clone size: .; D gene: TRBD2; CDR3 DNA: TGCGCCAGCAGCTCCGCGGGCGGGAGGGTCGAGCAGTACTTC; CDR3 protein: CASSSAGGRVEQYF
V gene: TRBV30; J gene: TRBJ1-5; clone size: .; D gene: TRBD1; CDR3 DNA: TGTGCCTGGAGCTACGGACAGGGTGGCAATCAGCCCCAGCATTTT; CDR3 protein: CAWSYGQGGNQPQHF
V gene: TRBV30; J gene: TRBJ1-5; clone size: .; D gene: .; CDR3 DNA: TGTGCCTGGAGCGACAAGGGGGTGTTAGGTCAGCCCCAGCATTTT; CDR3 protein: CAWSDKGVLGQPQHF
V gene: TRBV19; J gene: TRBJ2-5; clone size: .; D gene: .; CDR3 DNA: TGTGCCAGTAGCGAGGGCCAAGTCCAAGAGACCCAGTACTTC; CDR3 protein: CASSEGQVQETQYF
V gene: TRBV28; J gene: TRBJ1-5; clone size: .; D gene: .; CDR3 DNA: TGTGCCAGCACCATGGGGCAGGGCAGTCAGCCCCAGCATTTT; CDR3 protein: CASTMGQGSQPQHF
V gene: TRBV2; J gene: TRBJ2-7; clone size: .; D gene: TRBD1; CDR3 DNA: TGTGCCAGTGGGCCGGGACAGGGGCGATCGGGCTACTTC; CDR3 protein: CASGPGQGRSGYF
V gene: TRBV24-1; J gene: TRBJ1-4; clone size: .; D gene: TRBD1; CDR3 DNA: TGTGCCACCAGTGACTGGACAGGGGGGCATGAAAAACTGTTTTTT; CDR3 protein: CATSDWTGGHEKLFF
V gene: TRBV19; J gene: TRBJ1-2; clone size: .; D gene: .; CDR3 DNA: TGTGCCAGTAGTTTCCTAGAAGCCAATGGCTACACCTTC; CDR3 protein: CASSFLEANGYTF
V gene: TRBV12-3/TRBV12-4; J gene: TRBJ1-1; clone size: once; D gene: .; CDR3 DNA: TGTGCCAGCAGTTCGTTGACGGGCACTGAAGCTTTCTTT; CDR3 protein: CASSSLTGTEAFF
V gene: TRBV6-1; J gene: TRBJ2-3; clone size: .; D gene: TRBD2; CDR3 DNA: TGTGCCAGCAGTGAGACTAGCGGTGGGGGGACAGATACGCAGTATTTT; CDR3 protein: CASSETSGGGTDTQYF
V gene: TRBV5-8; J gene: TRBJ1-4; clone size: .; D gene: TRBD1; CDR3 DNA: TGTGCCAGCAACCTGGGACAGGGGGCCGGAACTAATGAAAAACTGTTTTTT; CDR3 protein: CASNLGQGAGTNEKLFF